What follows describes a single T cell receptor beta chain. The data stem from a study of CD8 T cells in Susac syndrome. RNA in amounts of about 0.5 to 1 ug was reverse transcribed with random hexamers. Across 54 Vbeta and 13 Jbeta, TCR beta CDR3 was amplified with immunoSEQ multiplex PCR. TCRdb fed the immunoSEQ multiplex PCR reads into MiXCR, producing one record per CDR3 protein. This sample has about 240,000 distinct CDR3 sequences, with 90% to 96% found just once. The sequenced target, TCR beta, came from blood CD8+ and CD4+ T cells. Purification of the CD8+ and CD4+ T cells relied on negative isolation, and TEMRA cells underwent FACS enrichment. The TCR sequence derives from a human donor with Susac syndrome. The sequenced sample consisted of CD4+ T cells from PBMCs.

CDR3 in DNA: TGTGCCAGCAGACGACAGGGCCCTTCCTACAATGAGCAGTTCTTC. Amino acids: CASRRQGPSYNEQFF. The chain couples TRBV2 to TRBJ2-1; TRBD1 agrees at 7 bases. Germline loops: CDR1 SNHLY, CDR2 FYNNEI. The CDR3 has 15 amino acids. The ends lost 6 bases at V and 1 base at J; junction bases unmatched: 6.